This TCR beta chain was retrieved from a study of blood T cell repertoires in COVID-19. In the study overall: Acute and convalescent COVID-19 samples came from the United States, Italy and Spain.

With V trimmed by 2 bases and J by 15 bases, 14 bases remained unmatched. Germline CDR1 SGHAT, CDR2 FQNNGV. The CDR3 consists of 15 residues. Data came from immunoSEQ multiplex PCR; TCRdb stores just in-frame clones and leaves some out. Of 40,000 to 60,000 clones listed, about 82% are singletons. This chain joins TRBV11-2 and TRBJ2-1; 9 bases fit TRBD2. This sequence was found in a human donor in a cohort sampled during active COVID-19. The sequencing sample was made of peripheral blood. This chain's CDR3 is CASSLLGTSLAARFF. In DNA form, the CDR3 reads TGTGCCAGCAGCTTACTGGGGACTAGCCTAGCCGCGAGGTTCTTC.